One sample yielded the 22 T cell receptor beta chains listed below, sequenced in a study of cytomegalovirus exposure and HLA in healthy donors (dated by TCRdb to the late 2010s). The method behind the library was the immunoSEQ multiplex PCR assay. For the multiplex PCR, a mixture combining 60 forward primers for TCR Vbeta segments and 13 reverse primers for TCR Jbeta segments was used. TCRdb stores this immuneACCESS table with in-frame sequences only. Part of the clones is absent; in the studies checked, under half of the shortfall reflects unresolved V genes, and no reason is known for the rest. For this sample there are roughly 120,000 clones; about 74% appear just once. Around 4% of the sample belongs to the ten largest clones. Material for sequencing was PBMCs. Source of these receptors: a woman between 50 and 59 years old in good health and CMV-seropositive.

This chain joins TRBV5-6 and TRBJ2-1; 8 bases line up with TRBD1. Germline loops: CDR1 SGHDT, CDR2 YYEEEE. With 4 bases clipped from V and 10 bases from J, the junction kept 7 bases outside the gene matches. The CDR3 spans 13 residues. CDR3 coding DNA: TGTGCCAGCAGCAGTCAGGGGGCTTGGGAGCAGTTCTTC. Translating it yields CASSSQGAWEQFF.

This clone appeared a few times. The rearrangement joins TRBV9 to TRBJ2-3; no clear D. The CDR3 extends over 13 amino acids. Germline assignment: CDR1 SGDLS and CDR2 YYNGEE. V was cut by 3 bases and J by 3 bases, with 8 bases left in between. The CDR3 DNA reads TGTGCCAGCAGCGCGGTTTTTACAGATACGCAGTATTTT. Protein sequence: CASSAVFTDTQYF.

This clone has a single count. The genes are TRBV19 and TRBJ2-5; 7 positions match TRBD2. Matching the DNA end better, TRBJ2-7 makes the J call doubtful. The germline V gene encodes CDR1 LNHDA and CDR2 SQIVND (reference sequence). The CDR3 runs to 16 residues. The CDR3 DNA is TGTGCCAGTAGTCCGCGTTTAGCGGGTAGCTCCTACGAGCAGTACTTC. Its protein product is CASSPRLAGSSYEQYF.

This clone was seen more than once but under ten times. This chain uses TRBV10-2 with TRBJ2-7, with D uncertain. The CDR3 contains 13 residues. Germline V gene sequence: CDR1 WSHSY, CDR2 SAAADI. V was clipped by 0 bases and J by 4 bases, with 7 bases between them. The CDR3 nucleotides read TGCGCCAGCAGTGAGTCTGCAGGTTACGAGCAGTACTTC. This encodes CASSESAGYEQYF.

This chain uses TRBV4-1 with TRBJ2-1, with a tentative D call TRBD1 (6 bases). This CDR3 has 13 residues. The germline V gene has CDR1 MGHRA and CDR2 YSYEKL. The V and J ends lost 6 bases and 9 bases respectively, with 15 bases between them. The CDR3 DNA reads as TGCGCCAGCAGTCCGACAATGGACAGTGAGCAGTTCTTC. This encodes CASSPTMDSEQFF.

The chain has TRBV29-1 and TRBJ1-1; perhaps TRBD1 as D (5 bases). CDR1 SQVTM and CDR2 ANQGSEA come from the germline V gene. V lost 7 bases and J 6 bases, leaving 15 bases between the germline ends. CDR3 length: 12 amino acids. CDR3 DNA: TGCAGCGCTTCTAGGGGTAACGCTGAAGCTTTCTTT. Translated: CSASRGNAEAFF.

The J gene is TRBJ2-1, the V gene TRBV6-6, with TRBD2 identical over 9 bases. CDR1 is MNHNY and CDR2 is SVGAGI in the germline V gene (reference sequence). Trimming at V came to 6 bases and at J to 8 bases, leaving 14 bases not matched to a gene. This CDR3 spans 16 amino acids. CDR3 nucleotide sequence: TGTGCCAGCAGACCCCCCCCCGGGGTAGCGGGGGATGAGCAGTTCTTC. Amino acid sequence: CASRPPPGVAGDEQFF.

The J gene is TRBJ2-5, the V gene TRBV29-1, with D perhaps matching TRBD1 (6 bases). Germline values: CDR1 SQVTM, CDR2 ANQGSEA. The CDR3 has 12 residues. V was shortened by 7 bases and J by 5 bases, with 14 bases between the two germline ends. Here the CDR3 DNA reads TGCAGCGCAGTACAGGGATCGGAGACCCAGTACTTC. It codes for CSAVQGSETQYF.

V gene TRBV6-1 combines with J gene TRBJ1-1; D uncertain. Germline V gene data show CDR1 as MNHNS and CDR2 as SASEGT. V was shortened by 6 bases and J by 4 bases, with 9 bases between the two germline ends. The CDR3 sequence is 12 residues long. The DNA for the CDR3 is TGTGCCAGCAGGGTAGTGAGCACTGAAGCTTTCTTT. Translation: CASRVVSTEAFF.

For the CDR3, the DNA is TGTGCTAGTGGAAAGTTCCGGGACAGGGGGCTCGGATTCAATCAGCCCCAGCATTTT. Its translation: CASGKFRDRGLGFNQPQHF. V usage is TRBV12-5 and J usage is TRBJ1-5, with 12 bases identical to TRBD1. J lost 3 bases, V lost 6 bases, and 15 bases had no gene match. Looked up from germline, CDR1 is LGHNT and CDR2 is FRNRAP. The CDR3 covers 19 residues.

The CDR3 spells CASSLFTSGAYEQYF. As DNA, the CDR3 is TGTGCCAGCAGCTTATTTACTAGCGGGGCCTACGAGCAGTACTTC. This chain joins TRBV7-2 and TRBJ2-7, with 10 bases matching TRBD2. The CDR3 is 15 amino acids. Losses at the gene ends were 2 bases for V and 2 bases for J; bases not matched to a gene: 3. The V gene's germline CDR1 is SGHTA and CDR2 FQGNSA.

This clone was seen once. CDR3 coding DNA: TGTGCCAGCAGACGGACAGGGGCGTACACCGGGGAGCTGTTTTTT. It specifies CASRRTGAYTGELFF. This chain links TRBV2 with TRBJ2-2, with 9 bases fitting TRBD1. There are 15 residues in the CDR3. Germline CDR1 SNHLY, CDR2 FYNNEI. V lost 6 bases to trimming and J lost 3 bases; unmatched junction nucleotides: 5.

The chain employs TRBV2 and TRBJ1-1, with TRBD1 identical over 8 bases. Per the germline V gene, CDR1 is SNHLY and CDR2 is FYNNEI. The trim removed 5 bases at V and 6 bases at J, leaving 8 bases unmatched. The length of the CDR3 is 14 residues. CDR3 nucleotides: TGTGCCAGCAGTTCTGACAGGGGCCGTGCTGAAGCTTTCTTT. This translates into CASSSDRGRAEAFF.

The chain joins TRBV27 to TRBJ2-3, with TRBD1 identical over 8 bases. The ends lost 2 bases at V and 5 bases at J; junction bases unmatched: 9. The CDR3 is made up of 16 amino acids. The V gene's germline CDR1 is MNHEY and CDR2 SMNVEV (reference sequence). CDR3 in amino acids: CASSLDPGGDLDTQYF. The DNA of the CDR3 is TGTGCCAGCAGTTTAGATCCAGGGGGCGATCTAGATACGCAGTATTTT.

The chain employs TRBV18 and TRBJ1-2, with D unresolved. CDR1 is KGHSH and CDR2 is LQKENI in the germline V gene. The germline V and J ends were trimmed by 6 bases and 0 bases, with 17 bases remaining between them. The CDR3 is 16 residues long. The CDR3 DNA reads as TGTGCCAGCTCCGCCGGTACGAGAGCTTCTAACTATGGCTACACCTTC. Its protein is CASSAGTRASNYGYTF.

V usage is TRBV6-6 and J usage is TRBJ2-1, with D unresolved. CDR1 MNHNY and CDR2 SVGAGI come from the germline V gene (reference sequence). CDR3 length: 16 residues. V lost 2 bases and J lost 1, with 12 bases in between. This CDR3 is CASSYPQKQSYNEQFF. The CDR3 DNA sequence: TGTGCCAGCAGTTACCCACAAAAACAATCCTACAATGAGCAGTTCTTC.

This sequence joins TRBV5-6 and TRBJ1-1, with unresolved D. Germline V gene lookup returns CDR1 SGHDT and CDR2 YYEEEE. CDR3 length: 17 residues. The V and J ends lost 3 bases and 4 bases respectively, with 22 bases between them. The CDR3 reads CASSWRSGNRGGTEAFF. The CDR3 nucleotides are TGTGCCAGCAGCTGGAGGTCCGGGAACCGGGGAGGCACTGAAGCTTTCTTT.

The chain is built from TRBV5-1 and TRBJ1-1; 10 bases are shared with TRBD1. Germline assignment: CDR1 SGHRS and CDR2 YFSETQ. The CDR3 is 14 residues long. The trim removed 0 bases at V and 5 bases at J, leaving 1 base unmatched. CDR3 amino acids: CASSLGTGGTEAFF. The CDR3 nucleotides are TGCGCCAGCAGCTTGGGGACAGGGGGGACTGAAGCTTTCTTT.

Comments on this clone: At one boundary the junction diverges from the germline segment, which might be a read error. CDR3 sequence reads: CSSSAWTGGGLYNEQFF. The CDR3, as DNA: TGTTCCAGCAGCGCATGGACAGGGGGCGGCCTCTACAATGAGCAGTTCTTC. The rearrangement uses TRBV7-9 and TRBJ2-1, with 11 bases that match TRBD1. This CDR3 contains 17 residues. Germline V CDR1 and CDR2: SEHNR, FQNEAQ (reference sequence).

V gene TRBV5-1 combines with J gene TRBJ2-3; D is ambiguous. Trimming shortened V by 5 bases and J by 2 bases, and 15 bases separated the two germline ends. The CDR3 length is 15 residues. CDR1 and CDR2 (germline): SGHRS, YFSETQ. This CDR3 is CASSLNSYTTDTQYF. As DNA, the CDR3 is TGCGCCAGCAGTTTGAATTCGTACACCACAGATACGCAGTATTTT.

This clone has more than one count but fewer than ten. V gene TRBV5-5 combines with J gene TRBJ2-6, with D perhaps matching TRBD1 (5 bases). The CDR3 loop spans 15 amino acids. The germline gives CDR1 SGHKS, CDR2 YYEKEE (reference sequence). The V end was cut by 4 bases, the J end by 2 bases, with 10 bases between. For the CDR3, the DNA is TGTGCCAGCAGCCATCAGGGTGCTGGGGCCAACGTCCTGACTTTC. It is translated as CASSHQGAGANVLTF.

V gene TRBV10-3 combines with J gene TRBJ2-5; D unresolved. Germline values: CDR1 ENHRY, CDR2 SYGVKD. CDR3 length equals 13 residues. V dropped 3 bases and J dropped 2 bases, with 7 bases sitting between them. The CDR3 nucleotides are TGTGCCATCAGTGACTACCCACAAGAGACCCAGTACTTC. This codes for CAISDYPQETQYF.